The rows below give T cell receptor beta chains drawn from one sample of a study of blood T cell repertoires in COVID-19. Sequencing was performed with immunoSEQ multiplex PCR; in TCRdb, only in-frame clones are kept and a portion is missing. The table shows around 300,000 clones, with approximately 83% occurring only once. The sample comprised peripheral blood. All receptors derive from a woman in her fifties or sixties who had recovered from COVID-19. CDR3s include the opening cysteine and the closing phenylalanine or tryptophan. D genes are given only for firm matches. Clone size is given for some rows only: seen once, a few or many times, or a class if the clone is expanded.

>TRBV7-6|.|.|TRBJ2-2
TGTGCCAGCAGCTTAGGTGCGGCCGGGGAGCTGTTTTTT
CASSLGAAGELFF
>TRBV4-2|.|.|TRBJ1-1
TGTGCCAGCAGCCAAGATTATGGAGTTATAAGGAACACTGAAGCTTTCTTT
CASSQDYGVIRNTEAFF
>TRBV7-3|TRBD2|.|TRBJ2-1
TGTGCCAGCAGCTTAGCGGGAGGGCCGGGGAATGAGCAGTTCTTC
CASSLAGGPGNEQFF
>TRBV7-3|TRBD2|.|TRBJ2-1
TGTGCCAGCAGCCTCCACCCGGGGGGTAGCTCCTACAATGAGCAGTTCTTC
CASSLHPGGSSYNEQFF
>TRBV11-2|TRBD1|once|TRBJ2-7
TGTGCCAGCAGCTGGGACAGACCCTACGAGCAGTACTTC
CASSWDRPYEQYF
>TRBV30|TRBD2|.|TRBJ2-2
TGTGCCTGGAGTATCTCCGGGACTAGCTTGGTCACCGGGGAGCTGTTTTTT
CAWSISGTSLVTGELFF
>TRBV10-3|TRBD1|.|TRBJ1-2
TGTGCCATCAGTGAGTGGGGGACAGGGGAGAACTATGGCTACACCTTC
CAISEWGTGENYGYTF
>TRBV28|TRBD1|.|TRBJ2-3
TGTGCCAGCATCACAGGGGGTGCCGGCACAGATACGCAGTATTTT
CASITGGAGTDTQYF
>TRBV9|TRBD1|.|TRBJ1-4
TGTGCCAGCAGCGGACAGGGGGGAAAAAAACTGTTTTTT
CASSGQGGKKLFF
>TRBV6-2/TRBV6-3|.|many|TRBJ1-2
TGTGCCAGCAGTTACTCGCCAGGGGCAGGAGGCTACACCTTC
CASSYSPGAGGYTF
>TRBV4-1|.|.|TRBJ1-2
TGCGCCAGCAGCCAACCGGTAGGGGCGGATGGCTACACCTTC
CASSQPVGADGYTF
>TRBV28|.|.|TRBJ1-3
TGTGCCAGCAGTTTTATGAGCTCTGGAAACACCATATATTTT
CASSFMSSGNTIYF
>TRBV24-1|TRBD1|.|TRBJ1-1
TGTGCCACCAGCCGTTCAGGGGGGATTGAAGCTTTCTTT
CATSRSGGIEAFF
>TRBV28|.|few|TRBJ1-1
TGTGCCAGCAGACCCCATCAGACAGTATACTCTGCAGCTTTCTTT
CASRPHQTVYSAAFF
>TRBV7-7|TRBD1|.|TRBJ1-1
TGTGCCAGCAGCTTAACAGGGGATTGGGAACGAACACTGAACGCTTTCTTT
CASSLTGDWERTLNAFF
>TRBV19|.|.|TRBJ1-5
TGTGCCAGTAGTATAGGACTGACCCCAGCTTGGGGCTATAGCAATCAGCCCCAGCATTTT
CASSIGLTPAWGYSNQPQHF
>TRBV28|.|once|TRBJ1-5
TGTGCCAGCAGTAGTAGACAGAGCAATCAGCCCCAGCATTTT
CASSSRQSNQPQHF
>TRBV5-1|TRBD1|few|TRBJ1-2
TGCGCCAGCAGCCAAGGGGGCGGAGACTATGGCTACACCTTC
CASSQGGGDYGYTF
>TRBV12-3/TRBV12-4|TRBD1|few|TRBJ2-7
TGTGCCAGCAGTCCTACAGGGGTTGAGCAGTACTTC
CASSPTGVEQYF
>TRBV5-1|.|.|TRBJ2-5
TGCGCCAGCAGCCCCGGATTCGCGGGGGAGACCCAGTACTTC
CASSPGFAGETQYF